One sample yielded the 18 T cell receptor beta chains listed below, sequenced in a study of OX40 agonist ivuxolimab in advanced cancers. Method: immunoSEQ multiplex PCR; TCRdb's copy keeps in-frame clones and lacks some. The sample holds approximately 31,000 clones, approximately 80% seen once. This sample comprised CD4+ or CD8+ T cells sorted from blood, obtained in a trial of the OX40 agonist ivuxolimab. The receptor source for this set is an adult with an advanced solid tumor such as melanoma, head and neck, liver or kidney cancer.

The rearrangement links TRBV6-5 to TRBJ1-1; D uncertain. Trimming cost V 2 bases and J 4 bases, with 11 bases left between them. The CDR3 covers 14 residues. The germline gives CDR1 MNHEY, CDR2 SVGAGI. The CDR3 protein is CASSYRAVGTEAFF. The CDR3 nucleotides are TGTGCCAGCAGTTACAGGGCGGTTGGCACTGAAGCTTTCTTT.

The CDR3 DNA reads TGCGCCAGCAGCCCGGGGGGTTCTAATGAGCAGTTCTTC. Translated, it gives CASSPGGSNEQFF. The rearrangement joins TRBV5-1 to TRBJ2-1; 7 bases map to TRBD2. Germline lookup yields CDR1 SGHRS and CDR2 YFSETQ. The CDR3 sequence is 13 residues long. Germline trimming cut 4 bases from V and 7 bases from J; bases unmatched to any gene: 5. Full variable domain (missing parts from reference TRBV5-1 and TRBJ2-1): KAGVTQTPRYLIKTRGQQVTLSCSPISGHRSVSWYQQTPGQGLQFLFEYFSETQRNKGNFPGRFSGRQFSNSRSEMNVSTLELGDSALYLCASSPGGSNEQFFGPGTRLTVL.

This clone was counted only a few times. The CDR3 loop reads CASSRGVSSNQPQHF. CDR3 nucleotides: TGTGCCAGTAGCCGGGGGGTTTCGAGCAATCAGCCCCAGCATTTT. The gene calls are TRBV19 and TRBJ1-5; tentative D call: TRBD1 (5 bases). CDR1 is LNHDA, CDR2 SQIVND, per germline (reference sequence). This CDR3 is 15 amino acids long. V dropped 6 bases and J dropped 1 base, with 13 bases sitting between them.

The J gene is TRBJ1-2, the V gene TRBV28; 7 bases match TRBD1. V lost 6 bases and J lost 6; bases outside the gene matches: 7. This CDR3 is built from 13 residues. Germline assignment: CDR1 MDHEN and CDR2 SYDVKM. In DNA form, the CDR3 reads TGTGCCAGCAGCCAGGGACAGAAGAATGGCTACACCTTC. It is translated as CASSQGQKNGYTF.

The CDR3 is CASSVSGGQVNQPQHF. CDR3 DNA: TGTGCCAGCAGTGTTTCGGGGGGCCAGGTAAATCAGCCCCAGCATTTT. The J gene is TRBJ1-5, the V gene TRBV6-1; tentatively, D is TRBD1 (6 bases). The ends were cut back, 4 bases at V and 4 bases at J, with 17 bases in the middle. Germline lookup yields CDR1 MNHNS and CDR2 SASEGT. This CDR3 spans 16 amino acids.

The chain joins TRBV30 to TRBJ2-7; 9 positions agree with TRBD1. The germline V gene encodes CDR1 GTSNPN and CDR2 SVGIG (reference sequence). Trimming took 3 bases from V and 3 from J; bases not matched to a gene: 3. CDR3 length equals 13 residues. For the CDR3, the DNA is TGTGCCTGGAGCACAGGGGGCCTCTACGAGCAGTACTTC. This sequence encodes CAWSTGGLYEQYF.

The chain is built from TRBV7-9 and TRBJ1-1; TRBD1 is a possible D gene (5 bases). This CDR3 spans 14 amino acids. The germline V and J ends were trimmed by 1 base and 4 bases, with 10 bases remaining between them. Germline loops: CDR1 SEHNR, CDR2 FQNEAQ (reference sequence). This CDR3 is CASSLGGPVTEAFF. CDR3 bases: TGTGCCAGCAGCTTAGGGGGCCCGGTCACTGAAGCTTTCTTT.

The V gene is TRBV27, the J gene TRBJ2-6; 10 bases map to TRBD1. The CDR3 runs to 19 residues. With V trimmed by 6 bases and J by 0 bases, 11 bases remained unmatched. CDR1 is MNHEY, CDR2 SMNVEV, per germline (reference sequence). DNA for the CDR3: TGTGCCAGCAGGAAAAGATCGGGACAGGGGATCTCTGGGGCCAACGTCCTGACTTTC. Its protein is CASRKRSGQGISGANVLTF.

V is TRBV9 and J is TRBJ2-3, with 10 bases lining up with TRBD1. CDR1 and CDR2 (germline): SGDLS, YYNGEE. V was clipped by 0 bases and J by 4 bases; unmatched bases: 5. This CDR3 is built from 16 residues. As DNA, the CDR3 is TGTGCCAGCAGCGTAGTCACGGGACAGGGGCCAGATACGCAGTATTTT. Its translation is CASSVVTGQGPDTQYF. Based on the CDR3 plus reference TRBV9 and TRBJ2-3, the full variable domain is DSGVTQTPKHLITATGQRVTLRCSPRSGDLSVYWYQQSLDQGLQFLIQYYNGEERAKGNILERFSAQQFPDLHSELNLSSLELGDSALYFCASSVVTGQGPDTQYFGPGTRLTVL.

The chain carries TRBV5-1 and TRBJ2-3; 9 positions match TRBD1. The CDR3 extends over 15 amino acids. From germline, CDR1 is SGHRS and CDR2 YFSETQ. J was trimmed by 4 bases and V by 0 bases; bases with no gene match: 3. This CDR3 reads CASSLGGQGADTQYF. The CDR3 region has the DNA TGCGCCAGCAGCTTGGGGGGACAGGGTGCAGATACGCAGTATTTT.

This clone occurred a few times. The V and J genes are TRBV5-1 and TRBJ2-1; no clear D gene. Germline CDR1 reads SGHRS; CDR2 reads YFSETQ. The CDR3 is 15 residues long. V was trimmed by 4 bases and J by 6 bases, leaving 17 bases between them. The CDR3 reads CASSDRAKTGNEQFF. DNA of the CDR3: TGCGCCAGCAGCGACCGGGCTAAGACGGGCAATGAGCAGTTCTTC. Supplemented by reference TRBV5-1 and TRBJ2-1, the full variable domain reads KAGVTQTPRYLIKTRGQQVTLSCSPISGHRSVSWYQQTPGQGLQFLFEYFSETQRNKGNFPGRFSGRQFSNSRSEMNVSTLELGDSALYLCASSDRAKTGNEQFFGPGTRLTVL.

The chain has TRBV6-5 and TRBJ1-2, with a weak D call TRBD1 (5 bases). The V gene lost 7 bases and the J gene lost 6 bases, with 18 bases spanning the gap. Per germline, CDR1 MNHEY and CDR2 SVGAGI. The length of the CDR3 is 14 residues. DNA for the CDR3: TGTGCCAGCAAAACCTGGGAGGGGCACGATGGCTACACCTTC. It yields the protein CASKTWEGHDGYTF.

The genes are TRBV18 and TRBJ1-1; tentative D call: TRBD1 (5 bases). Germline CDR1 reads KGHSH; CDR2 reads LQKENI. The V end lost 6 bases, the J end lost 1 base, and 15 bases lay between the germline ends. The CDR3 sequence is 15 residues long. The CDR3 region has the DNA TGTGCCAGCTCCCGAAATCAAGGGGAGAACACTGAAGCTTTCTTT. It codes for CASSRNQGENTEAFF.

V is TRBV11-2 and J is TRBJ1-4; D possibly corresponds to TRBD1 (5 bases). This CDR3 contains 13 residues. V lost 2 bases to trimming and J lost 11 bases, with 12 bases between them. The germline CDR1 and CDR2 sequences are SGHAT and FQNNGV. In DNA form, the CDR3 reads TGTGCCAGCAGCTTATATCGCGGGGACAAACTGTTTTTT. The encoded protein is CASSLYRGDKLFF.

The table lists this clone with a few counts. This sequence joins TRBV7-2 and TRBJ1-5; D is perhaps TRBD1 (5 bases). Germline V gene lookup returns CDR1 SGHTA and CDR2 FQGNSA. This CDR3 is 16 amino acids long. Trimming took 5 bases from V and 0 from J, leaving 14 bases between them. The DNA for the CDR3 is TGTGCCAGCAGCGAAGCGGGGGTTTATAGCAATCAGCCCCAGCATTTT. This encodes CASSEAGVYSNQPQHF. Complete variable domain (other parts from reference TRBV7-2 and TRBJ1-5): GAGVSQSPSNKVTEKGKDVELRCDPISGHTALYWYRQSLGQGLEFLIYFQGNSAPDKSGLPSDRFSAERTGGSVSTLTIQRTQQEDSAVYLCASSEAGVYSNQPQHFGDGTRLSIL.

V and J are TRBV28 and TRBJ2-7; no clear D. Germline V lookup: CDR1 MDHEN, CDR2 SYDVKM. The V gene lost 2 bases and the J gene lost 0 bases, with 14 bases spanning the gap. The CDR3 extends over 16 amino acids. The CDR3 sequence is CASSLTLHELSYEQYF. The DNA for the CDR3 is TGTGCCAGCAGTTTAACGTTACATGAACTCTCCTACGAGCAGTACTTC. Variable domain in full (rest from reference TRBV28 and TRBJ2-7): DVKVTQSSRYLVKRTGEKVFLECVQDMDHENMFWYRQDPGLGLRLIYFSYDVKMKEKGDIPEGYSVSREKKERFSLILESASTNQTSMYLCASSLTLHELSYEQYFGPGTRLTVT.

Points on this clone: One end of the junction varies from germline; a read error may be responsible. The CDR3 here is CASTLPQGAGGYTF. The DNA of the CDR3 is TGTGCCAGCACCTTACCCCAGGGGGCCGGTGGCTACACCTTC. The V gene is TRBV7-9, the J gene TRBJ1-2, with 8 bases lining up with TRBD1. Per germline, CDR1 SEHNR and CDR2 FQNEAQ (reference sequence). The CDR3 spans 14 residues.

The J gene is TRBJ2-1, the V gene TRBV13; TRBD2 agrees at 10 bases. With V trimmed by 3 bases and J by 8 bases, 10 bases remained unmatched. The V gene's germline CDR1 is PRHDT and CDR2 FYEKMQ (reference sequence). CDR3 length: 16 amino acids. CDR3 amino acids: CASSFQRGGHVDEQFF. The DNA for the CDR3 is TGTGCCAGCAGCTTCCAGCGGGGGGGCCATGTAGATGAGCAGTTCTTC.